This TCR beta chain came from a study of T cells in Graves' hyperthyroidism and ophthalmopathy. This clonotype was counted ten times or more. Its specificity is not known. This CDR3 contains 14 residues. Germline loops: CDR1 SGHNT, CDR2 YYREEE (reference sequence). Trimming shortened V by 2 bases and J by 0 bases, and 8 bases separated the two germline ends. Hyperthyroidism, newly diagnosed and lasting under 2 months, affected patients aged 18 to 65. Whole-study findings and limits: Most clonotypes expanded in thyroid above 0.001 were likewise present in blood.

Amplified regions were TCR beta CDR3 sequences from RNA transcripts. HTBI primers were the set used in a first-round RT-PCR of the TCR CDR3. TCRdb called the multiplex PCR reads again in MiXCR, with one record for every CDR3 protein. The table records fewer than 750,000 distinct CDR3 sequences, 35% to 55% of them present only once. This clonotype was sampled from a woman aged 18-29 years with Graves' hyperthyroidism. The genes are TRBV5-4 and TRBJ2-5; weak D call: TRBD1 (5 bases). The sequenced material came from peripheral blood or thyroid tissue (not recorded which). The CDR3 DNA sequence: TGTGCCAGCAGCTTAAGGGGATACCAAGAGACCCAGTACTTC. Translated, it gives CASSLRGYQETQYF.